This T cell receptor beta chain appears in the sequencing data of a study of blood T cell repertoires in COVID-19. The overall study: T cells, B-cell-depleted T cells, or PBMCs provided the cDNA or gDNA that served as material.

Assay: immunoSEQ multiplex PCR; the TCRdb copy retains only in-frame clones and omits some. The profile covers around 370,000 clones, with around 89% appearing a single time and roughly 1.2% taken by the ten largest. The CDR3 has 14 amino acids. The V end was cut by 1 base, the J end by 1 base, with 4 bases between. Germline values: CDR1 LNHDA, CDR2 SQIVND (reference sequence). The age range of participants was 18 to 89 years, with residence in about 25 US areas. Clinical history as reported by participants underpinned cohort assignment. Cohort 3 donors were reported recovered after two negative PCRs, clearance, or symptom resolution.

Sequenced input: PBMCs or T cells enriched from blood (not recorded which). This receptor was identified in a woman aged 18 to 35 who had recovered from COVID-19. The rearrangement uses TRBV19 and TRBJ2-2; D gene unclear. The CDR3 spells CASSIGRNTGELFF. The CDR3 nucleotides are TGTGCCAGTAGTATAGGTCGGAACACCGGGGAGCTGTTTTTT.